The clone carrying this TCR beta chain was counted only a few times. Its antigen is not known. The treatment here: approximately 11-day PBMC culture with coronavirus spike peptide pools or control peptides (ViraFEST assay). Once peptide pools had expanded antigen-specific T cells, ViraFEST sequenced TCRs. On day 3 and again on day 7, fresh IL-2 medium was used to replace half the medium. Cultured CD4+ T-cell DNA underwent Oncomine TCR Beta short-read sequencing. Using its own MiXCR run on the PCR reads, TCRdb lists one record per CDR3 protein. The data contain fewer than 12,000 distinct CDR3 sequences, around three fifths of them seen just once; the ten biggest clones take up 34%. This sample stems from a study of vaccination and CD4 T cells after COVID-19. Between the trimmed V and J ends, which lost 0 bases and 8 bases, there was a span of 19 bases. CDR1 is LGHNA, CDR2 YSLEER, per germline. The CDR3 is made up of 16 amino acids.

Regarding the study as a whole: Clonotypes reactive to SARS-CoV-2 had a median that went up from roughly 19 to 38, but not significantly.

The chain links TRBV4-3 to TRBJ1-2; no clear D gene. This clonotype originated in a human donor who had recovered from COVID-19. Sequencing input: CD4+ T cells from blood, cultured in vitro. As DNA, the CDR3 is TGCGCCAGCAGCCAAGATTGGTGGGTGGAAGGTTTAGGCTACACCTTC. The encoded protein is CASSQDWWVEGLGYTF.